This T cell receptor beta chain was sequenced in a study of blood T cell repertoires in COVID-19. The germline V gene encodes CDR1 LNHDA and CDR2 SQIVND (reference sequence). CDR3 length: 17 residues. Profiled with immunoSEQ multiplex PCR; TCRdb holds only in-frame clones, not every one. Found here are about 26,000 clones, around 79% of them singletons; the top ten hold over 13%. This clone was seen just once. A junction boundary mismatches the germline segment, possibly from a read error. The material sequenced was peripheral blood. The sequence was collected from a man older than 75 with active or convalescent COVID-19. The rearrangement links TRBV19 to TRBJ1-1; 8 bases map to TRBD1. The chain's CDR3 is CASSHFLLQGVKTEAFF. CDR3 nucleotides: TGTGCCAGTAGTCACTTCCTTCTACAGGGGGTGAAAACTGAAGCTTTCTTT.